This T cell receptor (beta chain) was identified in a study of blood T cell repertoires in COVID-19. Measured with immunoSEQ multiplex PCR; TCRdb has only the in-frame clones, and not every one. The table records more than 95,000 clones, about 85% of them present only once. The CDR3 loop spans 17 amino acids. V lost 0 bases and J lost 7, with 17 bases in between. Germline V lookup: CDR1 SGDLS, CDR2 YYNGEE. Source material: peripheral blood. This receptor was taken from a man in his forties or fifties with acute or convalescent COVID-19. The gene calls are TRBV9 and TRBJ1-6; possible D gene TRBD1, 5 bases. CDR3 sequence (DNA): TGTGCCAGCAGCGTAGGCCTACAAGAGACAGAGAATTCACCCCTCCACTTT. Protein: CASSVGLQETENSPLHF.